These T cell receptor beta chains were read from a single sample in a study of beta chain features in type 1 diabetes. Repertoires were generated with immunoSEQ multiplex PCR, while TCRdb's copy carries only in-frame clones and drops some. In the table there are 40,000 to 55,000 clones, approximately 40% of which are singletons. Source material: stem cell memory CD4+ T cells from blood. The receptors derive from a man aged 30 to 45 with type 1 diabetes. CDR3s include the opening cysteine and the closing phenylalanine or tryptophan.

>TRBV19|TRBJ2-1
CASKGQGGGNEQFF
>TRBV9|TRBJ1-5
CASSPGTGSHQPQHF
>TRBV27|TRBJ2-7
CASRNSGSYEQYF
>TRBV19|TRBJ1-5
CASNTGSPSNQPQHF
>TRBV29-1|TRBJ2-3
CSVVYGVPAVDTQYF
>TRBV13|TRBJ2-5
CASSQSLARYTQETQYF
>TRBV19|TRBJ2-1
CASSYYNEQFF
>TRBV6-1|TRBJ2-7
CASISTAGSYEQYF
>TRBV28|TRBJ2-7
CASTDGGRSSYEQYF
>TRBV18|TRBJ1-4
CASSPLRGEDEKLFF